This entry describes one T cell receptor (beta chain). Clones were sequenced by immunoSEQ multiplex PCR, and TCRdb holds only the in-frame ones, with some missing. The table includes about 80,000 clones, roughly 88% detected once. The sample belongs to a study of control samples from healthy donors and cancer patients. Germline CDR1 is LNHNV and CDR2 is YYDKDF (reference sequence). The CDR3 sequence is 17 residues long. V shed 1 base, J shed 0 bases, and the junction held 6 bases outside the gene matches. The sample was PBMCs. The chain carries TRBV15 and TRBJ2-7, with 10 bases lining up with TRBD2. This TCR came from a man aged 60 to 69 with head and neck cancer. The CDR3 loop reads CATSRGLAGDASYEQYF. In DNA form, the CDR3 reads TGTGCCACCAGCAGAGGGCTAGCGGGAGACGCCTCCTACGAGCAGTACTTC. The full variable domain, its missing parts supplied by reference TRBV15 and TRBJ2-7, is DAMVIQNPRYQVTQFGKPVTLSCSQTLNHNVMYWYQQKSSQAPKLLFHYYDKDFNNEADTPDNFQSRRPNTSFCFLDIRSPGLGDTAMYLCATSRGLAGDASYEQYFGPGTRLTVT.